This T cell receptor (beta chain) originates from a study of cytomegalovirus exposure and HLA in healthy donors (dated by TCRdb to about 2017). Regarding the complete study: According to a later analysis, one platform produced both the roughly 110 validation repertoires and the 620 or so repertoires of the first cohort. To predict cytomegalovirus infection status, the study combined high-throughput TCR immunosequencing, statistical association of individual TCRs with disease status, and machine learning. The study was designed to test whether signatures of past pathogen exposure could be identified by cataloging public T cell receptors. Besides the first cohort of 550 to 750 subjects, a separate validation cohort made up of roughly 120 different subjects was used.

The donors belonged to the validation cohort of about 120 subjects, which was separate from the approximately 660-subject first cohort. V gives up 6 bases and J gives up 4 bases, and the segment between their germline ends measures 13 bases. CDR1 and CDR2, per the germline V gene, are MNHEY and SVGAGI. Inclusive of the bounding cysteine and phenylalanine, the CDR3 is 13 residues long. CDR3 DNA is the only sequence kept; it has 39 bases, read in frame from the first base. To prepare the library, the immunoSEQ multiplex PCR assay was applied. The study's processing was this. To diagnose cytomegalovirus status from the catalog of TCR beta chain sequences, a statistical classification framework was built. TCRdb took this table from immuneACCESS and kept in-frame rearrangements with V and J called. Such tables lack part of the clones; where checked against another copy, unresolved V genes explain under half of the gap, and the rest is unexplained. For V, J and clone size, that table is used; D and trimming come from the DNA. Recorded for this sample are 150,000 to 200,000 clones; 86% of them occurred a single time. The top ten clones comprise under 7% of the sample.

Study-level results and caveats: Across donors, most TCR sequences were observed very rarely, whereas some public TCRs were present in many individuals. A later analysis lacked HLA typing for the validation cohort, so it scored co-occurrence in that cohort across all 110 or so repertoires. In vitro tests confirmed that three of the cytomegalovirus-associated TCR beta chains recognize cytomegalovirus antigens. The study listed 150 to 200 TCR beta chains as associated with cytomegalovirus. According to the authors, the approach could potentially be generalized to other disease states and immunological phenotypes. Subsequent analysis determined that TCRs grouped into clusters in the first cohort also showed a tendency toward co-occurrence across the 120 or so validation repertoires, and approximately 93% of cluster scores exceeded 0. The classifier was reported to diagnose cytomegalovirus status with high specificity and sensitivity in both the original cohort and the validation cohort.

About this clone: Its antigen is unknown. No base quality values were provided; no much bigger clone lies one nucleotide off.

The sequence was obtained from a woman in her 30s in good health and CMV-seronegative. Sample: PBMCs. The chain employs TRBV6-5 and TRBJ2-7, with no D gene named confidently. CDR3 protein: CASRQVQSYEQYF. In nucleotides, the sequence is TGTGCCAGCAGACAAGTTCAGTCTTACGAGCAGTACTTC.